These 8 T cell receptor beta chains came from one sample sequenced in a study of blood T cell repertoires in COVID-19. The protocol was immunoSEQ multiplex PCR, while the TCRdb copy is restricted to in-frame clones and leaves out a portion. The data contain nearly 300,000 clones, less than 85% of them singletons. Sequences were obtained from peripheral blood. Receptors were obtained from a human donor with COVID-19, enrolled during active disease. The donor label of this sample is uncertain.

The J gene is TRBJ2-7, the V gene TRBV2; 11 bases fit TRBD2. Germline CDR1 reads SNHLY; CDR2 reads FYNNEI. The CDR3 length is 13 residues. V lost 8 bases, J lost 3 bases, and 3 bases stayed unmatched. The CDR3 reads CASVAGGLYEQYF. In nucleotides, the CDR3 is TGTGCCAGCGTAGCGGGAGGGCTCTACGAGCAGTACTTC.

CDR3 amino acids: CASSEEGVGANVLTF. CDR3 bases: TGTGCCAGCAGTGAAGAAGGGGTCGGGGCCAACGTCCTGACTTTC. This chain joins TRBV2 and TRBJ2-6; D perhaps matches TRBD1 (5 bases). Per the germline V gene, CDR1 is SNHLY and CDR2 is FYNNEI. The CDR3 has 15 residues. The germline V and J ends were trimmed by 1 base and 4 bases, with 8 bases remaining between them.

The chain joins TRBV7-2 to TRBJ2-1, with TRBD2 identical over 9 bases. Germline CDR1 and CDR2: SGHTA and FQGNSA. This CDR3 contains 16 residues. The V and J ends lost 5 bases and 9 bases, in that order; junction bases with no gene match: 14. The CDR3 DNA is TGTGCCAGCAGCCCCCTCGTTGGTAGCGGGAGTAGTGAGCAGTTCTTC. Translation: CASSPLVGSGSSEQFF.

In its sample, this clone was seen a few times. The genes are TRBV18 and TRBJ2-1; 11 bases fit TRBD2. Germline V gene sequence: CDR1 KGHSH, CDR2 LQKENI. V shed 1 base and J 8 bases; nucleotides not matched to a gene: 7. The CDR3 is made up of 16 amino acids. The CDR3: CASSPRQTSGIDEQFF. The CDR3 nucleotides are TGTGCCAGCTCACCACGTCAGACTAGCGGGATCGATGAGCAGTTCTTC.

The chain couples TRBV27 to TRBJ2-1, with TRBD2 matching over 11 bases. Germline CDR1 MNHEY, CDR2 SMNVEV (reference sequence). J gave up 7 bases and V 4 bases, and 6 bases lay outside the gene matches. CDR3 size: 15 residues. CDR3 loop: CASSSGTSGQNEQFF. The CDR3 nucleotides read TGTGCCAGCAGTTCCGGGACTAGCGGACAAAATGAGCAGTTCTTC.

The chain has TRBV19 and TRBJ1-4; TRBD1 is a possible D gene (5 bases). Germline CDR1 is LNHDA and CDR2 is SQIVND (reference sequence). The V and J ends lost 3 bases and 2 bases respectively, with 13 bases between them. This CDR3 has 16 residues. Written as DNA, the CDR3 is TGTGCCAGTAGTATGCTGCAGGGATCGACTAATGAAAAACTGTTTTTT. Translated: CASSMLQGSTNEKLFF.

The rearrangement links TRBV30 to TRBJ2-1, with D possibly TRBD2 on 6 matching bases. CDR1 is GTSNPN, CDR2 SVGIG, per germline (reference sequence). This CDR3 comprises 16 residues. Here the CDR3 DNA reads TGTTCCTTCGGAGGCGCCCGGGGGTCGGTCTACAATGAGCAGTTCTTC. Amino acid sequence: CSFGGARGSVYNEQFF.

The chain links TRBV5-1 to TRBJ2-2; weak D call: TRBD1 (6 bases). CDR3 length equals 15 residues. V was clipped by 0 bases and J by 4 bases, with 10 bases between them. Germline V gene sequence: CDR1 SGHRS, CDR2 YFSETQ. CDR3 coding DNA: TGCGCCAGCAGCTTGGTCACAGGGAGCACCGGGGAGCTGTTTTTT. Its protein product is CASSLVTGSTGELFF.